This T cell receptor (beta chain) was obtained from a study of early T cells in non-severe SARS-CoV-2 infection. Study-level background: Unpaired chains resulted from sequencing bulk RNA of unsorted whole blood.

Germline assignment: CDR1 KGHSH and CDR2 LQKENI. The CDR3 extends over 15 amino acids. V lost 3 bases to trimming and J lost 5 bases, with 14 bases between them. Study-level points and caveats: Anti-spike CD8 responses were favored in VDJdb matching, and private and CD4 specificities were missed.

Unique molecular identifier tags were affixed to discrete cDNA molecules. TCRdb fed the 5' RACE reads into MiXCR, producing one record per CDR3 protein. The table records about 120,000 distinct CDR3 sequences, over 10% of them present only once. About this clonotype itself: What it recognizes is unknown.

This receptor was identified in an adult who was a healthcare worker with PCR-confirmed SARS-CoV-2 infection or an uninfected control (not recorded which). Here the sequenced sample was whole blood, taken at baseline. The V call is TRBV18, the J call TRBJ2-1; D perhaps matches TRBD2 (5 bases). Written as DNA, the CDR3 is TGTGCCAGCTCACCTGAGAGCGGCTGGGACAATGAGCAGTTCTTC. It specifies CASSPESGWDNEQFF.